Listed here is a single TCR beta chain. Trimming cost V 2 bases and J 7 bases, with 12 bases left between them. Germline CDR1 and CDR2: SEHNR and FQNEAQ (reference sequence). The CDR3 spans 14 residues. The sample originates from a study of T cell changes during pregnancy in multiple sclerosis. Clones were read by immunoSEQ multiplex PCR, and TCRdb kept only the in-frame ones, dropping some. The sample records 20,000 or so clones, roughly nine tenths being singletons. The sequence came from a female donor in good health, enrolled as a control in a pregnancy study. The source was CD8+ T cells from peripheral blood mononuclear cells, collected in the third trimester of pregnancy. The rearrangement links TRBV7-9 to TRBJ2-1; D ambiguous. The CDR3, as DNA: TGTGCCAGCAGCTTATCGGAAAAAGCGAATGAGCAGTTCTTC. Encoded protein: CASSLSEKANEQFF.